The 19 T cell receptor beta chains in this list originate from one sample, sequenced in a study of shared clonotypes between healthy human individuals. Sequenced by immunoSEQ multiplex PCR; TCRdb stores in-frame clones only, minus some. The profile covers about 2 million clones, with about 95% appearing a single time and 1.1% taken by the ten largest. CD45RO-negative CD8 cells positively selected for CCR7 made up the naive population, which excluded terminally differentiated effector memory CD45RA+ cells. Sequencing was performed on naive CD8+ T cells sorted from blood. The receptors here all came from a man aged 18 to 29 in good health.

The V call is TRBV6-6, the J call TRBJ1-2; the D gene is possibly TRBD1 (6 bases). The V end lost 9 bases, the J end lost 7 bases, and 15 bases lay between the germline ends. The CDR3 consists of 12 residues. Germline CDR1 and CDR2: MNHNY and SVGAGI (reference sequence). This CDR3 is CASEGGSAGYTF. CDR3 DNA: TGTGCCAGTGAGGGGGGATCGGCTGGCTACACCTTC.

This chain connects TRBV13 to TRBJ2-7; possibly TRBD1 for D (6 bases). The CDR3 runs 14 residues. The V end was cut by 6 bases, the J end by 2 bases, with 14 bases between. Germline CDR1 reads PRHDT; CDR2 reads FYEKMQ (reference sequence). The CDR3 spells CASSGEGGPYEQYF. The CDR3 region has the DNA TGTGCCAGCAGTGGAGAAGGGGGTCCCTACGAGCAGTACTTC.

Details on this clone: Other DNA sequences from this sample encode an identical CDR3 as well. The V call is TRBV6-5, the J call TRBJ1-2; D unresolved. The CDR3 has 15 amino acids. V lost 0 bases and J lost 0, with 8 bases in between. Per germline, CDR1 MNHEY and CDR2 SVGAGI. The CDR3 protein is CASSYSEGSNYGYTF. CDR3 coding DNA: TGTGCCAGCAGTTACTCCGAGGGTTCTAACTATGGCTACACCTTC.

The V call is TRBV19, the J call TRBJ1-1; no clear D. The CDR3 has 14 amino acids. Germline V CDR1 and CDR2: LNHDA, SQIVND (reference sequence). V lost 7 bases to trimming and J lost 5 bases, with 17 bases between them. The CDR3 region is CASTPSGEGTEAFF. The CDR3 DNA is TGTGCCAGTACCCCTAGCGGTGAAGGGACTGAAGCTTTCTTT.

The chain recombines TRBV2 with TRBJ2-7; D is uncertain. The CDR3 covers 13 residues. Germline-derived CDR1 and CDR2 are SNHLY and FYNNEI. Trimming took off 7 bases at V and 1 base at J, with 11 bases between the two ends. The CDR3 nucleotides are TGTGCCAGCAAATATTCTGATTCCTACGAGCAGTACTTC. Protein product: CASKYSDSYEQYF.

The V and J genes are TRBV27 and TRBJ2-2; D possibly corresponds to TRBD2 (6 bases). V dropped 0 bases and J dropped 5 bases, with 16 bases sitting between them. The CDR3 length is 17 residues. CDR1 and CDR2 (germline): MNHEY, SMNVEV (reference sequence). The CDR3 region is CASSLSEEGLWTGELFF. In DNA, the CDR3 is TGTGCCAGCAGTTTATCGGAGGAGGGGCTGTGGACCGGGGAGCTGTTTTTT.

The genes are TRBV6-5 and TRBJ1-2, with no clear D. The V end lost 0 bases, the J end lost 7 bases, and 18 bases lay between the germline ends. The V gene's germline CDR1 is MNHEY and CDR2 SVGAGI. The CDR3 sequence is 16 residues long. CDR3 residues: CASSYSRGRQDGGYTF. The CDR3 DNA reads TGTGCCAGCAGTTACTCGAGAGGTCGTCAGGACGGTGGCTACACCTTC.

The V call is TRBV7-6, the J call TRBJ2-5; D may be TRBD2 (5 bases). Deletions cut 5 bases from V and 0 bases from J, with 7 bases between. Germline V gene lookup returns CDR1 SGHVS and CDR2 FNYEAQ. The CDR3 runs 13 residues. The CDR3 region is CASSPGNQETQYF. The CDR3 nucleotides read TGTGCCAGCAGCCCCGGGAACCAAGAGACCCAGTACTTC.

This chain connects TRBV29-1 to TRBJ2-7; a weak D match, TRBD2 (7 bases). Germline V lookup: CDR1 SQVTM, CDR2 ANQGSEA. The CDR3 length is 16 residues. V was cut by 1 base and J by 0 bases, with 16 bases left in between. CDR3 bases: TGCAGCGTTGAAGTCGAGGGGGGGCCGGGCTCCTACGAGCAGTACTTC. Protein product: CSVEVEGGPGSYEQYF.

V is TRBV12-5 and J is TRBJ1-2; 7 bases are shared with TRBD1. With 1 base clipped from V and 2 bases from J, the junction kept 1 base outside the gene matches. The CDR3 consists of 14 residues. The germline V gene has CDR1 LGHNT and CDR2 FRNRAP. This CDR3 reads CASGLGQGNYGYTF. CDR3 in DNA: TGTGCTAGTGGTTTGGGACAGGGAAACTATGGCTACACCTTC.

About this clone: This sample includes further DNA sequences coding for the same CDR3. The chain links TRBV27 to TRBJ2-7; 12 bases map to TRBD1. Germline V lookup: CDR1 MNHEY, CDR2 SMNVEV (reference sequence). The J segment lost 4 bases and the V segment lost 4 bases, leaving 5 bases of the junction unmatched. The CDR3 covers 15 residues. In DNA form, the CDR3 reads TGTGCCAGCAGTTCCCCGGGACAGGGGGCTTACGAGCAGTACTTC. This gives the protein CASSSPGQGAYEQYF.

This chain uses TRBV29-1 with TRBJ2-7; the D is unclear. The CDR3 runs to 10 residues. CDR1 SQVTM and CDR2 ANQGSEA come from the germline V gene. Trimming shortened V by 7 bases and J by 5 bases, and 9 bases separated the two germline ends. This CDR3 reads CSALQDEQYF. The CDR3, as DNA: TGCAGCGCCCTCCAGGACGAGCAGTACTTC.

With respect to this clone: Other DNA variants within this sample encode the same CDR3. The chain couples TRBV28 to TRBJ2-7; 8 bases line up with TRBD1. This CDR3 has 12 amino acids. Trimming cost V 6 bases and J 2 bases; bases outside gene matches: 0. The germline CDR1 and CDR2 sequences are MDHEN and SYDVKM. The CDR3 nucleotides are TGTGCCAGCAGGGGACAGGCCTACGAGCAGTACTTC. Translation: CASRGQAYEQYF.

The chain couples TRBV4-3 to TRBJ2-7, with D possibly called TRBD1 or TRBD2 (5 bases each). V lost 1 base and J 0 bases, leaving 13 bases between the germline ends. Germline-derived CDR1 and CDR2 are LGHNA and YSLEER. CDR3 length equals 16 residues. The CDR3 is CASSQAWDPSSYEQYF. DNA of the CDR3: TGCGCCAGCAGCCAAGCATGGGACCCCAGCTCCTACGAGCAGTACTTC.

The rearrangement links TRBV4-1 to TRBJ2-5, with 10 bases lining up with TRBD2. CDR3 size: 15 residues. V was pared by 3 bases and J by 5 bases, with 6 bases of the junction left unmatched. The germline gives CDR1 MGHRA, CDR2 YSYEKL. This chain's CDR3 is CASSQVMGLAETQYF. CDR3 sequence (DNA): TGCGCCAGCAGCCAGGTCATGGGACTAGCGGAGACCCAGTACTTC.

V is TRBV13 and J is TRBJ2-5, with 7 bases fitting TRBD1. V lost 1 base to trimming and J lost 2 bases; unmatched junction nucleotides: 4. The CDR3 extends over 15 amino acids. The germline gives CDR1 PRHDT, CDR2 FYEKMQ (reference sequence). CDR3 DNA: TGTGCCAGCAGCTTAGACTGGGGACAGCAAGAGACCCAGTACTTC. It translates to CASSLDWGQQETQYF.

The chain combines TRBV2 with TRBJ2-5; a possible D gene is TRBD2 (7 bases). The CDR3 loop spans 16 amino acids. V was cut by 3 bases and J by 5 bases, with 19 bases left in between. The germline gives CDR1 SNHLY, CDR2 FYNNEI. CDR3: CASSDPGEGEAETQYF. CDR3 nucleotide sequence: TGTGCCAGCAGTGACCCCGGGGAGGGGGAGGCGGAGACCCAGTACTTC.

About this clone: The sample contains more than one DNA sequence encoding this CDR3. This chain joins TRBV4-1 and TRBJ2-3, with D perhaps matching TRBD1 (6 bases). The CDR3 loop spans 14 amino acids. V was trimmed by 1 base and J by 6 bases, leaving 11 bases between them. Germline loops: CDR1 MGHRA, CDR2 YSYEKL. CDR3 amino acids: CASSQVRGADTQYF. Written as DNA, the CDR3 is TGCGCCAGCAGCCAAGTCAGGGGCGCCGATACGCAGTATTTT.

About this clone: The same CDR3 is also encoded by other DNA sequences in this sample. V and J are TRBV15 and TRBJ2-2; TRBD1 might be the D (6 bases). CDR1 and CDR2 (germline): LNHNV, YYDKDF (reference sequence). V was cut by 0 bases and J by 4 bases, with 9 bases left in between. CDR3 length: 15 residues. The CDR3 DNA follows: TGTGCCACCAGCAGAGATAGGGGGAGCACCGGGGAGCTGTTTTTT. It yields the protein CATSRDRGSTGELFF.